This TCR beta chain appears in the sequencing data of a study of blood T cell repertoires in COVID-19. Clones were sequenced by immunoSEQ multiplex PCR, and TCRdb holds only the in-frame ones, with some missing. There are about 440,000 clones in the sample; approximately 90% occur only once, and more than 4% lies in the top ten. The CDR3 contains 14 residues. Germline loops: CDR1 MNHEY, CDR2 SVGAGI. V lost 7 bases, J lost 9 bases, and 19 bases lay in between. The receptor was derived from a woman between 25 and 40 years old with acute or convalescent COVID-19. Sequenced material: peripheral blood. The chain links TRBV6-5 to TRBJ2-1; D might be TRBD1 (5 bases). CDR3 DNA: TGTGCCAGCACCCCAAGTAGGGGATTGGGTGAGCAGTTCTTC. It translates to CASTPSRGLGEQFF.